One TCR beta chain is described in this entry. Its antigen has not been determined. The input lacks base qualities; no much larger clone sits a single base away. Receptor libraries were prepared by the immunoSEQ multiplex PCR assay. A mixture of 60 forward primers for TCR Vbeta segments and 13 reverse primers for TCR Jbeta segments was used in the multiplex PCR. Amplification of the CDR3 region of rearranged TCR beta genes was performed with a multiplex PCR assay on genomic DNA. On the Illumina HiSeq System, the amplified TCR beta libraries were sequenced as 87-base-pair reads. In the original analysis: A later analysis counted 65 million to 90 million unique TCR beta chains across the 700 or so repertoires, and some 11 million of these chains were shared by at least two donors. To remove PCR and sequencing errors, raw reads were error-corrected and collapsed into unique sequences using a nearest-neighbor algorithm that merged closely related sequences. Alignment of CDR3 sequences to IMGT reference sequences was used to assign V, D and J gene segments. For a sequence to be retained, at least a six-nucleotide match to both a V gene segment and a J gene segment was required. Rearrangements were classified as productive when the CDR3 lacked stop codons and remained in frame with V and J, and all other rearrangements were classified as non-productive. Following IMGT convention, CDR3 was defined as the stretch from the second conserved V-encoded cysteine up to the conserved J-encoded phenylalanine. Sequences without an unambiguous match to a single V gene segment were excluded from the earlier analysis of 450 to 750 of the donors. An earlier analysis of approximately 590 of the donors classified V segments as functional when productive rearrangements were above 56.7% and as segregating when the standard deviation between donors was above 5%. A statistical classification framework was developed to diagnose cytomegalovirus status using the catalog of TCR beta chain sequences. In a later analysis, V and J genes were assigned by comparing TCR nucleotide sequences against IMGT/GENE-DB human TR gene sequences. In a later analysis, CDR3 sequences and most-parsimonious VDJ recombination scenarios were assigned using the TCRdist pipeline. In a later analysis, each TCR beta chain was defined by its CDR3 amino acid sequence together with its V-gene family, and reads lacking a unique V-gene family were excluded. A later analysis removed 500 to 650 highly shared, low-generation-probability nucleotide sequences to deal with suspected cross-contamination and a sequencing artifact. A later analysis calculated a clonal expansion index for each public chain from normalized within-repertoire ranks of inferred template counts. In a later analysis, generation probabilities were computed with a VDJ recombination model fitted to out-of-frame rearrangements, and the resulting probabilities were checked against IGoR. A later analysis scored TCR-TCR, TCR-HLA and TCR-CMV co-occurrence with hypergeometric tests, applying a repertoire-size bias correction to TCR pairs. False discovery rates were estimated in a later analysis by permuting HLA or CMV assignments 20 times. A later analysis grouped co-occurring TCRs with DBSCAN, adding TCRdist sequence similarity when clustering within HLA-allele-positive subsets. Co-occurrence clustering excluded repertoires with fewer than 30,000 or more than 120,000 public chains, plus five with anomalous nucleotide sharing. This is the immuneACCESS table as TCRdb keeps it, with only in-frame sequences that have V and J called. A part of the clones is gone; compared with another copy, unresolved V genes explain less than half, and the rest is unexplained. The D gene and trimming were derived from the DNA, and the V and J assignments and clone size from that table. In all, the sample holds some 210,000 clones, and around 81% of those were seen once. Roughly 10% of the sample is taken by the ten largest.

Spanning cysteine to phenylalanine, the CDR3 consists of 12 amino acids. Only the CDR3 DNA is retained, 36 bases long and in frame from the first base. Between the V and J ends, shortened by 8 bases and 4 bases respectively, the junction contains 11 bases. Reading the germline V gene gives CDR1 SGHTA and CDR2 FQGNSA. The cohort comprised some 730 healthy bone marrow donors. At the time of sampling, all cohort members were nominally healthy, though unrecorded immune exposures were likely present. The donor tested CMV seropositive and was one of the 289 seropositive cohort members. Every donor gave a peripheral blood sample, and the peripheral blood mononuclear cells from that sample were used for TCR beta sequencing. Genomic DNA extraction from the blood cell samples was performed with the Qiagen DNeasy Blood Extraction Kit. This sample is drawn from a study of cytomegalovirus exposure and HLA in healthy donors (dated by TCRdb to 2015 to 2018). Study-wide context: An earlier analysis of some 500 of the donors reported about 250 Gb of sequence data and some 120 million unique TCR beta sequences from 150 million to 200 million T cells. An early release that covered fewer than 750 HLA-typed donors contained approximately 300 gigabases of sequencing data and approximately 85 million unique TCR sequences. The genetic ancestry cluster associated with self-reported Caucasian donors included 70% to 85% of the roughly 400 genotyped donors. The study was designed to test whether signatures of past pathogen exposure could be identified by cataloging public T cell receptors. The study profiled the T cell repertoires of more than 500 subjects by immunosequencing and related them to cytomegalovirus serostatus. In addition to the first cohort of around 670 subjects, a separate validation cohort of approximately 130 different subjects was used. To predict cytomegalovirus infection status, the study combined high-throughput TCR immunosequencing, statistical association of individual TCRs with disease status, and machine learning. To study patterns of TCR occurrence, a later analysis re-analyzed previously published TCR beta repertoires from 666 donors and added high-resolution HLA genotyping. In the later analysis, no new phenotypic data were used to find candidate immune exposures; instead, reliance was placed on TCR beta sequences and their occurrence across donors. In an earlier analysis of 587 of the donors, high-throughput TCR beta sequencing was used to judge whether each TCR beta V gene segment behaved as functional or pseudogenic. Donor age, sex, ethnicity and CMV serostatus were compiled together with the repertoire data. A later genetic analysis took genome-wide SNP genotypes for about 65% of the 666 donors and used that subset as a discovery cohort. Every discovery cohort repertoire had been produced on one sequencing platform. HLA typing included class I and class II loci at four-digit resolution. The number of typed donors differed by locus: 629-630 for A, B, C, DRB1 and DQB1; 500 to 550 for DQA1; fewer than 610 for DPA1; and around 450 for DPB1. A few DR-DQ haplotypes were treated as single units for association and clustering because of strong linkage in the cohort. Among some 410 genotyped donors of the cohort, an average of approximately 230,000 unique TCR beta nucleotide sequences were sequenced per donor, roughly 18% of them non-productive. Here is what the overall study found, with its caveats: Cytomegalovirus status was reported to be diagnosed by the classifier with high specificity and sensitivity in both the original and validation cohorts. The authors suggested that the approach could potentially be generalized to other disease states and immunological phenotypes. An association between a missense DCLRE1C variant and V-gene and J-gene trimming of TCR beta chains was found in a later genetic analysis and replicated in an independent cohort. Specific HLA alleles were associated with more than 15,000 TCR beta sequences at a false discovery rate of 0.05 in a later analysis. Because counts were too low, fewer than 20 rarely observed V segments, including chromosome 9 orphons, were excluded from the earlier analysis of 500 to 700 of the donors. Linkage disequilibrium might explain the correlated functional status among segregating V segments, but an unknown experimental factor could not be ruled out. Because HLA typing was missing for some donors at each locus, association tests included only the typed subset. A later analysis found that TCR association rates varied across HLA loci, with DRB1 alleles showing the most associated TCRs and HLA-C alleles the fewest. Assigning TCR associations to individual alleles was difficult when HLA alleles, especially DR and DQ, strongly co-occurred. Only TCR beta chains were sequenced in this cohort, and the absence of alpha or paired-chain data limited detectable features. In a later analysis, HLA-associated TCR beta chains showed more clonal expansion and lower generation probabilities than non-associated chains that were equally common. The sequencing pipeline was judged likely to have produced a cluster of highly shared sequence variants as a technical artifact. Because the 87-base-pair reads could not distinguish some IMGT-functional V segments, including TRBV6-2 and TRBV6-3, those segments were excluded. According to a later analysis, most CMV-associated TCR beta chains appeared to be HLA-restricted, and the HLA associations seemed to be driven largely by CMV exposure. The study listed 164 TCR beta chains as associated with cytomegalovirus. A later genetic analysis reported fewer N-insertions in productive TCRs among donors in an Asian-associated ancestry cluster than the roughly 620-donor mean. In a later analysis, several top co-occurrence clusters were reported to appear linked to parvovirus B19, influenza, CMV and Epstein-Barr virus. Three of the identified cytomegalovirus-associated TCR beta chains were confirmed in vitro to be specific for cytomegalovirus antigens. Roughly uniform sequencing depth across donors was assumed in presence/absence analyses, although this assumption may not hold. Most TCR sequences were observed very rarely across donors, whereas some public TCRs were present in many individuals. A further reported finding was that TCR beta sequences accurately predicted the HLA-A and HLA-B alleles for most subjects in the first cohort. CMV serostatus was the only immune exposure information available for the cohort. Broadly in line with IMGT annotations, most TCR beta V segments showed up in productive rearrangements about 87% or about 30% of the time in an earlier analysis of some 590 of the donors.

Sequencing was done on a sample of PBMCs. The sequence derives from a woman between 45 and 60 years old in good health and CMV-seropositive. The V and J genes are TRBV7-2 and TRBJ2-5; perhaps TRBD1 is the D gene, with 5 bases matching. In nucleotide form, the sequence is TGTGCCAGCTTCAGGGTTGGAGAGACCCAGTACTTC. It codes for CASFRVGETQYF.